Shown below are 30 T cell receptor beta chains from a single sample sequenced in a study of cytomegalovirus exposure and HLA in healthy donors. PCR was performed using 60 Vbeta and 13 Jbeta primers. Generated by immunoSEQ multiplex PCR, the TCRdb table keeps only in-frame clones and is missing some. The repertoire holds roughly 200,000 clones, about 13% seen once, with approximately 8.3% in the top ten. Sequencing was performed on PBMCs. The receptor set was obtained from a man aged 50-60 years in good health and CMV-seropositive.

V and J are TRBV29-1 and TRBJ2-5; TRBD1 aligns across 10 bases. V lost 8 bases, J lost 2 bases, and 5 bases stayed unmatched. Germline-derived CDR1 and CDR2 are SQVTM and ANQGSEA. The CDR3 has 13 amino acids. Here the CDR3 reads CSLGQGGQETQYF. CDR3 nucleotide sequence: TGCAGCCTCGGACAGGGGGGTCAAGAGACCCAGTACTTC.

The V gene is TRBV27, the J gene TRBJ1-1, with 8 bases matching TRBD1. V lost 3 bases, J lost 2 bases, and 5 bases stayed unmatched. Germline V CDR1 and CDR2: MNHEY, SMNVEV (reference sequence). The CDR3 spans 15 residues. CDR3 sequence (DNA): TGTGCCAGCAGTTTGGGACAGGTGGTAAACACTGAAGCTTTCTTT. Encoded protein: CASSLGQVVNTEAFF.

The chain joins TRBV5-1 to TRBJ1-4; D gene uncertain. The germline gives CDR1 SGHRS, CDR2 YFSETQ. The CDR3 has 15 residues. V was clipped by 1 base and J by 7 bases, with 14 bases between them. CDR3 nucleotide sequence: TGCGCCAGCAGCTTGTTCGGAGTCAGTAGTGAAAAACTGTTTTTT. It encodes CASSLFGVSSEKLFF.

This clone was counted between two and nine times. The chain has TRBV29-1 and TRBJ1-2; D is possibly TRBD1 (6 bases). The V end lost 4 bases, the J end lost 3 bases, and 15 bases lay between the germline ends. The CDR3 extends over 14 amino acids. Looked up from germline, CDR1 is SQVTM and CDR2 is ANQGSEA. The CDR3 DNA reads TGCAGCGTTGTAGGTGGGAACAGGGACTATGGCTACACCTTC. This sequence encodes CSVVGGNRDYGYTF.

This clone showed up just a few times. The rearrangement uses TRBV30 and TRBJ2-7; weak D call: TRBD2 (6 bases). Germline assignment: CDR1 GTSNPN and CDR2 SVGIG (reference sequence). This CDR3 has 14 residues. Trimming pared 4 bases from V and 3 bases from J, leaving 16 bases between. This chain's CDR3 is CAWNIGGTYYEQYF. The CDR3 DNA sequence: TGTGCCTGGAACATCGGAGGGACTTACTACGAGCAGTACTTC.

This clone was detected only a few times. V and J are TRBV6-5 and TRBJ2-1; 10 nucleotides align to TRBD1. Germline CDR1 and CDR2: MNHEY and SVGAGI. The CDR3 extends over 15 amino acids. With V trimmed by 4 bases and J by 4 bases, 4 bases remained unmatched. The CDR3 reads CASSWTGGPYNEQFF. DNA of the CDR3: TGTGCCAGCAGTTGGACAGGGGGACCTTACAATGAGCAGTTCTTC.

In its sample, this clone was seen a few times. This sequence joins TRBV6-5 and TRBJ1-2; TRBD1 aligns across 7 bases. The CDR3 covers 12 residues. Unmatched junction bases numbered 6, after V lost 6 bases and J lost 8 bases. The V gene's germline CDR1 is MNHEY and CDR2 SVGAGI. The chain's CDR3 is CASRETGKGYTF. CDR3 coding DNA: TGTGCCAGCAGGGAGACAGGGAAGGGCTACACCTTC.

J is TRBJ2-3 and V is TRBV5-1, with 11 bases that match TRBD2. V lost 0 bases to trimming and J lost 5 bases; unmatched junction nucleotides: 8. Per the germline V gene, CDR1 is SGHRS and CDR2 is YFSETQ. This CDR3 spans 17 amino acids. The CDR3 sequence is CASSLASSGGAQDTQYF. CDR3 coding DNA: TGCGCCAGCAGCTTGGCCAGTAGCGGGGGGGCCCAAGATACGCAGTATTTT.

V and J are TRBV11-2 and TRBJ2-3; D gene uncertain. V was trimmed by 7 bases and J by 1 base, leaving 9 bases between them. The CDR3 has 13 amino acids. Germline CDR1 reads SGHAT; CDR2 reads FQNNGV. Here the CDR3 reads CASTRGGTDTQYF. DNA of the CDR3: TGTGCCAGCACCCGAGGTGGCACAGATACGCAGTATTTT. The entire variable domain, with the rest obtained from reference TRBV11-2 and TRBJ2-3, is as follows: EAGVAQSPRYKIIEKRQSVAFWCNPISGHATLYWYQQILGQGPKLLIQFQNNGVVDDSQLPKDRFSAERLKGVDSTLKIQPAKLEDSAVYLCASTRGGTDTQYFGPGTRLTVL.

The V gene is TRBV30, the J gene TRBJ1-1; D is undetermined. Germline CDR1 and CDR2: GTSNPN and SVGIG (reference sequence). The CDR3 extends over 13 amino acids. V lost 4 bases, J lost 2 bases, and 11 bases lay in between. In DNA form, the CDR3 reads TGTGCCTGGAAGGACTCCAGAAACACTGAAGCTTTCTTT. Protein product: CAWKDSRNTEAFF.

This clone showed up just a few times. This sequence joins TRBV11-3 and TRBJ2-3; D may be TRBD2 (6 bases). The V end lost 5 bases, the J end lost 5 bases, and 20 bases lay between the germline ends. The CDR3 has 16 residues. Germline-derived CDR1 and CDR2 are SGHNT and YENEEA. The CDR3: CASSRIPGSGVDTQYF. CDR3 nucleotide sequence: TGTGCCAGCAGCCGCATCCCAGGCTCGGGGGTAGATACGCAGTATTTT.

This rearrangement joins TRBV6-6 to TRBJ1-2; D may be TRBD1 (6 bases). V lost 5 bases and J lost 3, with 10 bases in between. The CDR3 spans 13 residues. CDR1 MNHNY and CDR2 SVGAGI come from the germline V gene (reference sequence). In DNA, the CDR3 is TGTGCCAGCAGTCCCGGACAGCACTATGGCTACACCTTC. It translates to CASSPGQHYGYTF.

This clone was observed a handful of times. The CDR3 nucleotides are TGTGCCAGCAGCTCCTTTGGCCACGAGCAGTACTTC. This gives the protein CASSSFGHEQYF. The chain is built from TRBV13 and TRBJ2-7; D is uncertain. CDR1 is PRHDT, CDR2 FYEKMQ, per germline (reference sequence). The germline V and J ends were trimmed by 4 bases and 5 bases, with 9 bases remaining between them. This CDR3 has 12 residues.

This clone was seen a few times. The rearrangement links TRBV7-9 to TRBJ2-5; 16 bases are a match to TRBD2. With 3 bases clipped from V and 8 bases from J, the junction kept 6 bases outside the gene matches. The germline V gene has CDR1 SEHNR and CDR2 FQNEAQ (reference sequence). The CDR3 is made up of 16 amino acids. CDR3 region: CASSLGTSGGAGTQYF. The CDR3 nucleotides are TGTGCCAGCAGCTTGGGGACTAGCGGGGGGGCAGGAACCCAGTACTTC. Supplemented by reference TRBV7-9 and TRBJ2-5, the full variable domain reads DTGVSQNPRHKITKRGQNVTFRCDPISEHNRLYWYRQTLGQGPEFLTYFQNEAQLEKSRLLSDRFSAERPKGSFSTLEIQRTEQGDSAMYLCASSLGTSGGAGTQYFGPGTRLLVL.

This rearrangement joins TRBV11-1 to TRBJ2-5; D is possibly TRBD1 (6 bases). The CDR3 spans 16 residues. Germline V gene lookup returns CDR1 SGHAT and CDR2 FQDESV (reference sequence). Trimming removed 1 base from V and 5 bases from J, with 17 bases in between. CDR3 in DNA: TGTGCCAGCAGCTTAGGAGGGGGACGCTCCGGGGAGACCCAGTACTTC. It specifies CASSLGGGRSGETQYF.

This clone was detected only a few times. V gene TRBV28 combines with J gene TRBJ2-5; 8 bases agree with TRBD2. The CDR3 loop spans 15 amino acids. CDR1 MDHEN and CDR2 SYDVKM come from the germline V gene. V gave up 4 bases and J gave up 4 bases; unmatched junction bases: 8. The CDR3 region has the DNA TGTGCCAGCAGTTCCCCCCCGGCGGGGGGAGAGACCCAGTACTTC. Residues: CASSSPPAGGETQYF.

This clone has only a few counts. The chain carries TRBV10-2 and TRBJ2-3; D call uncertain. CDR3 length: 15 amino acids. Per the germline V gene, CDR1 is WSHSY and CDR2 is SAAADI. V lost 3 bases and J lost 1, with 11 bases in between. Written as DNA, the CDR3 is TGCGCCAGCAGTGATTCCGGTCGGGGCACAGATACGCAGTATTTT. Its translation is CASSDSGRGTDTQYF.

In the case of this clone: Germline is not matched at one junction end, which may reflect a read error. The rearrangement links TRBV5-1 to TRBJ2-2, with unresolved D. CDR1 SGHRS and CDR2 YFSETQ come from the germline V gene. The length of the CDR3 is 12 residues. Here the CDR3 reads CASRQNTGELFF. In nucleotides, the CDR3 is TGCGCTAGCAGACAGAACACCGGGGAGCTGTTTTTT.

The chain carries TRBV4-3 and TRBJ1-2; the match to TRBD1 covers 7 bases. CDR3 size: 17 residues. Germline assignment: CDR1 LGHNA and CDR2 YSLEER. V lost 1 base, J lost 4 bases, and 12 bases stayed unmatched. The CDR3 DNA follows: TGCGCCAGCAGCCAAGCGCCCCTGGGACAGAAAATCTATGGCTACACCTTC. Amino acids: CASSQAPLGQKIYGYTF.

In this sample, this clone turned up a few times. The CDR3 spells CASSGTDSSNQPQHF. CDR3 DNA: TGTGCCAGCAGCGGGACAGATTCTAGCAATCAGCCCCAGCATTTT. The chain combines TRBV9 with TRBJ1-5, with D possibly TRBD1 on 6 matching bases. The V and J ends lost 3 bases and 0 bases respectively, with 10 bases between them. CDR1 and CDR2 (germline): SGDLS, YYNGEE. This CDR3 comprises 15 residues.

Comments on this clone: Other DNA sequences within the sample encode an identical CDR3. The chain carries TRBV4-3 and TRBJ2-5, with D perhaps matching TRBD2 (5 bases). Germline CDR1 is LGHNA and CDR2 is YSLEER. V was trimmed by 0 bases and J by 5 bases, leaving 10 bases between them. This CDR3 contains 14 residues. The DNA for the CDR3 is TGCGCCAGCAGCCAAGACGGCAGAGGGGAGACCCAGTACTTC. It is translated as CASSQDGRGETQYF.

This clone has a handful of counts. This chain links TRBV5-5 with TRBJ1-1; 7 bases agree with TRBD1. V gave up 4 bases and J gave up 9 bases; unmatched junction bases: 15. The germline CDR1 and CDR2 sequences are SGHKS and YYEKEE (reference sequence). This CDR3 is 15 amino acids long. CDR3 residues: CASSQGGTDRTKAFF. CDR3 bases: TGTGCCAGCAGCCAGGGCGGGACAGACAGAACTAAAGCTTTCTTT.

The CDR3 DNA follows: TGTGCCAGTAGTATAGAAGGCCGGACTAGCCTCACCGGGGAGCTGTTTTTT. Protein sequence: CASSIEGRTSLTGELFF. This chain links TRBV19 with TRBJ2-2, with 8 positions matching TRBD2. This CDR3 is 17 amino acids long. The ends lost 0 bases at V and 4 bases at J; junction bases unmatched: 7. Germline CDR1 reads LNHDA; CDR2 reads SQIVND (reference sequence).

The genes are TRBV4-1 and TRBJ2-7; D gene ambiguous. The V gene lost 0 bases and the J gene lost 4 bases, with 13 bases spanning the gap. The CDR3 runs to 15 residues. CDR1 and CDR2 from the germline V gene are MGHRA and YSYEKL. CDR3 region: CASSQEGRNYYEQYF. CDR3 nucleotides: TGCGCCAGCAGCCAAGAAGGAAGGAACTATTACGAGCAGTACTTC.

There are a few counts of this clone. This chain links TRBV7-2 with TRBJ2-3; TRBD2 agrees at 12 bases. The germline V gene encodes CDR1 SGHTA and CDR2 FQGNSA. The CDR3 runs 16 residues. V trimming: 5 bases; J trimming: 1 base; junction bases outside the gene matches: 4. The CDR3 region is CASSGSSGGGTDTQYF. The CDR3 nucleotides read TGTGCCAGCAGCGGGTCTAGCGGGGGGGGCACAGATACGCAGTATTTT. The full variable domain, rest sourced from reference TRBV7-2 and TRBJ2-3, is GAGVSQSPSNKVTEKGKDVELRCDPISGHTALYWYRQSLGQGLEFLIYFQGNSAPDKSGLPSDRFSAERTGGSVSTLTIQRTQQEDSAVYLCASSGSSGGGTDTQYFGPGTRLTVL.

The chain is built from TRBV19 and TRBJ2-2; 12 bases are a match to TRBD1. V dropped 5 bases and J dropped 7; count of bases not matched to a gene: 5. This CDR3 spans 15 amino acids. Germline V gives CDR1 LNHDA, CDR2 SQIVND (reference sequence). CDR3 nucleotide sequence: TGTGCCAGTAGTTGGGGACAGGGGGCGATCGGGGAGCTGTTTTTT. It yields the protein CASSWGQGAIGELFF. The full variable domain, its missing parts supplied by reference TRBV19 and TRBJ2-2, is DGGITQSPKYLFRKEGQNVTLSCEQNLNHDAMYWYRQDPGQGLRLIYYSQIVNDFQKGDIAEGYSVSREKKESFPLTVTSAQKNPTAFYLCASSWGQGAIGELFFGEGSRLTVL.

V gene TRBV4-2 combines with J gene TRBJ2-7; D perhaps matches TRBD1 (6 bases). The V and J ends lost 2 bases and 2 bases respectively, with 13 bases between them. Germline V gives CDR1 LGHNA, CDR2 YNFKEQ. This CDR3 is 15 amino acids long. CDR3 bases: TGTGCCAGCAGCCAACCGACAGGCCGCGCCTACGAGCAGTACTTC. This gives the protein CASSQPTGRAYEQYF.

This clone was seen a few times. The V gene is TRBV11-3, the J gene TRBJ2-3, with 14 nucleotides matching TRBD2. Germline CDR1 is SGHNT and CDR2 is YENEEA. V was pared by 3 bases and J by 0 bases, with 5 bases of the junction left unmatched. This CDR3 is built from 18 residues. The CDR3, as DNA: TGTGCCAGCAGCTTCGGGACTAGCGGGGGTGGGAGCACAGATACGCAGTATTTT. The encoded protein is CASSFGTSGGGSTDTQYF.

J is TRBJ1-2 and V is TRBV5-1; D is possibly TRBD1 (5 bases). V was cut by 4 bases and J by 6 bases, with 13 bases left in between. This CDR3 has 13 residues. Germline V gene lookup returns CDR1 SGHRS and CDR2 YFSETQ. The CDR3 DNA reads TGCGCCAGCAGCACCGACAGTTCCCATGGCTACACCTTC. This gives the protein CASSTDSSHGYTF.

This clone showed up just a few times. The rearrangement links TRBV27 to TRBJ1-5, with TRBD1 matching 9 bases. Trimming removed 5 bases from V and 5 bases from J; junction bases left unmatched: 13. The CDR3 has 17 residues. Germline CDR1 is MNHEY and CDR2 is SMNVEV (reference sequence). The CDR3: CASSPTDRGNLYQPQHF. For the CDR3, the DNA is TGTGCCAGCAGTCCCACAGACAGGGGGAATTTGTATCAGCCCCAGCATTTT.